What follows describes a single TCR beta chain. The source of the sample is a study of blood T cell repertoires in COVID-19. Study-level information: From the United States, Italy and Spain came samples of acute and convalescent COVID-19.

Assay: immunoSEQ multiplex PCR; the TCRdb copy retains only in-frame clones and omits some. This table has about 74,000 clones, about nine tenths appearing once. V lost 7 bases to trimming and J lost 7 bases, with 12 bases between them. This CDR3 comprises 11 residues. Germline V lookup: CDR1 DFQATT, CDR2 SNEGSKA (reference sequence). The chain is built from TRBV20-1 and TRBJ2-3; D perhaps matches TRBD1 (6 bases). This receptor was obtained from a woman older than 75 with acute or convalescent COVID-19. Sequencing was performed on peripheral blood. This CDR3 reads CSEAQGHTQYF. DNA of the CDR3: TGCAGTGAAGCGCAGGGGCATACGCAGTATTTT.